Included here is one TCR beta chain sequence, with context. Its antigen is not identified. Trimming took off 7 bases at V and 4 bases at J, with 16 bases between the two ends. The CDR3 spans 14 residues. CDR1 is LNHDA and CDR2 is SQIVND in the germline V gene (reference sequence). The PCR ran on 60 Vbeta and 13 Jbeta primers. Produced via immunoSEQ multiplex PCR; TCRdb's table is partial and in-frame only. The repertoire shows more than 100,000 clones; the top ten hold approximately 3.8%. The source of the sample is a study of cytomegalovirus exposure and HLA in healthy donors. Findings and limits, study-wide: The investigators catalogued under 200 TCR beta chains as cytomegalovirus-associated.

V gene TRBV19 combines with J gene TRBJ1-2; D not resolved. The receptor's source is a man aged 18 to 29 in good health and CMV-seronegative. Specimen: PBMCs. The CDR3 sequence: CASTQAYGSYGYTF. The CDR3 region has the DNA TGTGCCAGTACCCAGGCTTACGGAAGCTATGGCTACACCTTC.